These 32 T cell receptor beta chains were sequenced from one sample in a study of CD8 T cell repertoires and HIV-1 epitope variants (TCRdb year 2020). The method was the immunoSEQ multiplex PCR assay. TCRdb's version of the immuneACCESS table is confined to in-frame rearrangements and falls short of the full clone set. An unresolved V gene accounts for under half of the shortfall where checked; the remainder is of unknown origin. The sample table records approximately 90,000 clones; over 70% of these occur just once. The ten largest clones capture roughly 25% of the sample. The sample taken for sequencing was uncultured baseline CD8+ T cells from peripheral blood mononuclear cells (PBMCs). The receptors were sampled from a male donor with HIV.

This chain connects TRBV19 to TRBJ2-6, with a possible D match to TRBD1 (5 bases). The CDR3 contains 20 residues. Germline CDR1 is LNHDA and CDR2 is SQIVND (reference sequence). Deletions cut 3 bases from V and 0 bases from J, with 21 bases between. As DNA, the CDR3 is TGTGCCAGTAGTATTCGCGGTGGCGGACACCTAAGCTCTGGGGCCAACGTCCTGACTTTC. Its protein is CASSIRGGGHLSSGANVLTF.

This clone appeared once. V gene TRBV28 combines with J gene TRBJ2-2; D is ambiguous. The CDR3 covers 14 residues. The germline CDR1 and CDR2 sequences are MDHEN and SYDVKM. Trimming took off 7 bases at V and 1 base at J, with 10 bases between the two ends. CDR3: CASKRSWNTGELFF. In nucleotides, the CDR3 is TGTGCCAGCAAACGGAGTTGGAACACCGGGGAGCTGTTTTTT. The whole variable domain, remainder taken from reference TRBV28 and TRBJ2-2, is DVKVTQSSRYLVKRTGEKVFLECVQDMDHENMFWYRQDPGLGLRLIYFSYDVKMKEKGDIPEGYSVSREKKERFSLILESASTNQTSMYLCASKRSWNTGELFFGEGSRLTVL.

The rearrangement joins TRBV19 to TRBJ1-3; D gene uncertain. This CDR3 comprises 15 residues. V was cut by 6 bases and J by 4 bases, with 16 bases left in between. Germline lookup yields CDR1 LNHDA and CDR2 SQIVND (reference sequence). The CDR3 region is CASSPTGIEGNTIYF. CDR3 sequence (DNA): TGTGCCAGTAGCCCGACCGGGATTGAAGGAAACACCATATATTTT.

This clone was detected a few times. The chain is built from TRBV5-4 and TRBJ1-6; 7 nucleotides agree with TRBD1. This CDR3 is 15 amino acids long. With 0 bases clipped from V and 6 bases from J, the junction kept 3 bases outside the gene matches. CDR1 and CDR2 (germline): SGHNT, YYREEE (reference sequence). DNA for the CDR3: TGTGCCAGCAGCTTGGGAGGGGGCGTTAATTCACCCCTCCACTTT. Translating gives CASSLGGGVNSPLHF.

This clone occurred many times. The chain has TRBV7-9 and TRBJ2-1; TRBD2 is a possible D gene (5 bases). CDR1 is SEHNR and CDR2 is FQNEAQ in the germline V gene (reference sequence). V lost 1 base and J 8 bases, leaving 12 bases between the germline ends. The CDR3 totals 14 residues. This chain's CDR3 is CASSLVSSYDEQFF. DNA of the CDR3: TGTGCCAGCAGCTTAGTTTCTAGCTATGATGAGCAGTTCTTC.

The J gene is TRBJ2-7, the V gene TRBV28; 8 bases agree with TRBD1. Germline CDR1 is MDHEN and CDR2 is SYDVKM. This CDR3 comprises 12 residues. With V trimmed by 9 bases and J by 1 base, 2 bases remained unmatched. The CDR3, as DNA: TGTGCCAGTGGACAGGGTTCCTACGAGCAGTACTTC. Residues: CASGQGSYEQYF.

The J gene is TRBJ1-1, the V gene TRBV6-5; TRBD1 aligns across 9 bases. Per the germline V gene, CDR1 is MNHEY and CDR2 is SVGAGI. The J segment lost 7 bases and the V segment lost 2 bases, leaving 5 bases of the junction unmatched. The length of the CDR3 is 14 residues. Written as DNA, the CDR3 is TGTGCCAGCAGTTACCGGGACAGGGACAATGAAGCTTTCTTT. Translation gives CASSYRDRDNEAFF.

The chain recombines TRBV30 with TRBJ2-7; 8 bases agree with TRBD1. This CDR3 contains 12 residues. V dropped 2 bases and J dropped 3; count of bases not matched to a gene: 0. Germline values: CDR1 GTSNPN, CDR2 SVGIG (reference sequence). In nucleotides, the CDR3 is TGTGCCTGGAGTACAGGGGGCTACGAGCAGTACTTC. Encoded protein: CAWSTGGYEQYF.

This sequence joins TRBV19 and TRBJ1-2; D might be TRBD1 (5 bases). The CDR3 loop spans 15 amino acids. Trimming cost V 5 bases and J 5 bases, with 18 bases left between them. Per germline, CDR1 LNHDA and CDR2 SQIVND (reference sequence). CDR3 sequence (DNA): TGTGCCAGTAGTTCCCAGGGAAGCGGTTGGTATGGCTACACCTTC. This translates into CASSSQGSGWYGYTF.

The chain uses TRBV5-5 and TRBJ1-4; D gene uncertain. CDR1 SGHKS and CDR2 YYEKEE come from the germline V gene (reference sequence). V dropped 0 bases and J dropped 5 bases, with 8 bases sitting between them. This CDR3 region has 14 residues. The DNA for the CDR3 is TGTGCCAGCAGCTTGGGGGTTGGGAATGAAAAACTGTTTTTT. This codes for CASSLGVGNEKLFF.

The chain has TRBV7-9 and TRBJ2-1; 12 bases align to TRBD2. From germline, CDR1 is SEHNR and CDR2 FQNEAQ (reference sequence). The CDR3 length is 15 residues. J gave up 10 bases and V 5 bases, and 9 bases lay outside the gene matches. Here the CDR3 reads CASSRRLAGVGEQFF. The CDR3 DNA is TGTGCCAGCAGCCGGCGACTAGCGGGAGTAGGAGAGCAGTTCTTC.

The table lists this clone with a count of one. The chain recombines TRBV6-4 with TRBJ2-5, with unresolved D. The CDR3 runs 10 residues. Trimming removed 7 bases from V and 8 bases from J, with 8 bases in between. The V gene's germline CDR1 is MRHNA and CDR2 SNTAGT. DNA for the CDR3: TGTGCCAGCACCCCGGCCACCCAGTACTTC. This sequence encodes CASTPATQYF.

This clone was counted only a few times. The chain has TRBV4-1 and TRBJ2-7; D may correspond to TRBD1 or TRBD2 (5 bases each). CDR3 length: 15 residues. CDR1 MGHRA and CDR2 YSYEKL come from the germline V gene. Trimming removed 0 bases at V and 5 bases at J, with 14 bases between. The CDR3 sequence is CASSQENRRHDEQYF. DNA of the CDR3: TGCGCCAGCAGCCAAGAGAACAGGAGGCATGACGAGCAGTACTTC.

This clone came up a few times. This chain joins TRBV27 and TRBJ2-2, with D unresolved. The ends were cut back, 2 bases at V and 7 bases at J, with 8 bases in the middle. Germline values: CDR1 MNHEY, CDR2 SMNVEV (reference sequence). There are 13 residues in the CDR3. The CDR3 DNA reads TGTGCCAGCAGTTTACTCCACGGCGGGGAGCTGTTTTTT. As protein: CASSLLHGGELFF.

V usage is TRBV7-2 and J usage is TRBJ1-1; 9 bases are shared with TRBD1. Trimming cost V 6 bases and J 4 bases; bases outside gene matches: 6. This CDR3 spans 14 amino acids. In germline, CDR1 is SGHTA, CDR2 FQGNSA. The CDR3 nucleotides are TGTGCCAGCAGGGGGGACAGGGAGGGCACTGAAGCTTTCTTT. It translates to CASRGDREGTEAFF.

The V gene is TRBV14, the J gene TRBJ1-1, with TRBD1 matching over 8 bases. J was trimmed by 0 bases and V by 1 base; bases with no gene match: 1. The CDR3 is made up of 15 amino acids. Germline V gene lookup returns CDR1 SGHDN and CDR2 FVKESK. Here the CDR3 reads CASSQAGGLNTEAFF. In nucleotides, the CDR3 is TGTGCCAGCAGCCAAGCAGGGGGCCTGAACACTGAAGCTTTCTTT.

The count of this clone is one. The chain carries TRBV5-6 and TRBJ2-7; the D gene could be TRBD1 or TRBD2 (5 bases each). Trimming left V 2 bases short and J 2 bases short, with 8 bases between. The CDR3 length is 13 residues. Germline lookup yields CDR1 SGHDT and CDR2 YYEEEE. The CDR3 reads CASSFGGTYEQYF. Here the CDR3 DNA reads TGTGCCAGCAGCTTTGGGGGAACCTACGAGCAGTACTTC.

V and J are TRBV7-6 and TRBJ2-3; maybe TRBD1 (5 bases). The germline V gene has CDR1 SGHVS and CDR2 FNYEAQ. Trimming took 5 bases from V and 3 from J, leaving 15 bases between them. The length of the CDR3 is 15 residues. The CDR3 DNA follows: TGTGCCAGCAGCGAAAACCCAGGGCTTACAGATACGCAGTATTTT. Translating gives CASSENPGLTDTQYF. Complete variable domain (other parts from reference TRBV7-6 and TRBJ2-3): GAGVSQSPRYKVTKRGQDVALRCDPISGHVSLYWYRQALGQGPEFLTYFNYEAQQDKSGLPNDRFSAERPEGSISTLTIQRTEQRDSAMYRCASSENPGLTDTQYFGPGTRLTVL.

The rearrangement joins TRBV30 to TRBJ2-4, with D possibly TRBD2 on 7 matching bases. Germline CDR1 GTSNPN, CDR2 SVGIG (reference sequence). V was clipped by 2 bases and J by 5 bases, with 16 bases between them. This CDR3 spans 15 amino acids. CDR3 DNA sequence: TGTGCCTGGAGTAGCAGAGGGGGAGGGGAAAACATTCAGTACTTC. Translation: CAWSSRGGGENIQYF.

The chain links TRBV5-1 to TRBJ1-1; 8 bases agree with TRBD1. Losses at the gene ends were 2 bases for V and 4 bases for J; bases not matched to a gene: 10. The germline V gene encodes CDR1 SGHRS and CDR2 YFSETQ. CDR3 size: 16 residues. This CDR3 is CASSLIKRDRFTEAFF. DNA for the CDR3: TGCGCCAGCAGCTTAATCAAGAGGGACAGGTTCACTGAAGCTTTCTTT.

The chain uses TRBV6-1 and TRBJ1-5; TRBD1 aligns across 8 bases. After removal of 4 bases from V and 7 bases from J, the junction contained 3 bases not matched to a gene. The CDR3 is 13 amino acids. Germline CDR1 and CDR2: MNHNS and SASEGT. The CDR3 region has the DNA TGTGCCAGCAGTGTGGACAGGGAACAGCCCCAGCATTTT. Translation: CASSVDREQPQHF.

In regard to this clone: Just one base apart from a much larger clone, this may be a read error. The rearrangement links TRBV2 to TRBJ2-5; tentative D call: TRBD1 (6 bases). CDR1 and CDR2 from the germline V gene are SNHLY and FYNNEI. The CDR3 has 13 residues. Trimming stripped 7 bases from V and 0 bases from J, with 9 bases between. CDR3 amino acids: CASITGYQETQYF. The CDR3 coding sequence is TGTGCCAGCATTACAGGGTACCAAGAGACCCAGTACTTC.

In its sample, this clone was seen many times. The chain couples TRBV6-5 to TRBJ1-3, with D unclear. This CDR3 has 14 amino acids. The germline V and J ends were trimmed by 4 bases and 3 bases, with 10 bases remaining between them. CDR1 and CDR2 from the germline V gene are MNHEY and SVGAGI. CDR3 nucleotide sequence: TGTGCCAGCAGTTCGGACCGAGGTGGAAACACCATATATTTT. Amino acid sequence: CASSSDRGGNTIYF.

The J gene is TRBJ1-5, the V gene TRBV10-3; the D is unclear. The CDR3 length is 13 residues. Germline lookup yields CDR1 ENHRY and CDR2 SYGVKD. Trimming cost V 0 bases and J 8 bases, with 8 bases left between them. CDR3 sequence (DNA): TGTGCCATCAGTGAGTCGCCCCGGGAGCCCCAGCATTTT. It specifies CAISESPREPQHF.

The V gene is TRBV11-1, the J gene TRBJ2-1; D remains unclear. The V and J ends lost 1 base and 8 bases respectively, with 6 bases between them. CDR3 length: 12 amino acids. Germline V gives CDR1 SGHAT, CDR2 FQDESV (reference sequence). The CDR3 bases are TGTGCCAGCAGCTTAGACAGCGATGAGCAGTTCTTC. Its protein is CASSLDSDEQFF.

The chain has TRBV5-6 and TRBJ2-2, with D unclear. The CDR3 runs 16 residues. The V gene lost 3 bases and the J gene lost 4 bases, with 16 bases spanning the gap. Germline V gives CDR1 SGHDT, CDR2 YYEEEE. CDR3 in DNA: TGTGCCAGCAGCTCACCCAACGGCGGCATCACCGGGGAGCTGTTTTTT. Translated: CASSSPNGGITGELFF.

V is TRBV6-1 and J is TRBJ1-5; D remains unclear. V was shortened by 0 bases and J by 4 bases, with 4 bases between the two germline ends. The CDR3 contains 13 residues. Germline loops: CDR1 MNHNS, CDR2 SASEGT. CDR3 protein: CASSEAFNQPQHF. For the CDR3, the DNA is TGTGCCAGCAGTGAAGCATTTAATCAGCCCCAGCATTTT.

CDR3 loop: CASSQDLDSPLHF. The CDR3 DNA sequence: TGCGCCAGCAGCCAAGATTTGGATTCACCCCTCCACTTT. This chain links TRBV4-1 with TRBJ1-6; D is ambiguous. The CDR3 runs 13 residues. V dropped 0 bases and J dropped 8 bases, with 5 bases sitting between them. Per germline, CDR1 MGHRA and CDR2 YSYEKL.

The chain has TRBV7-2 and TRBJ2-7, with D possibly called TRBD1 or TRBD2 (5 bases each). Germline V gene sequence: CDR1 SGHTA, CDR2 FQGNSA. The CDR3 loop spans 15 amino acids. V dropped 1 base and J dropped 3 bases, with 13 bases sitting between them. CDR3 loop: CASSLEGTQYYEQYF. CDR3 nucleotide sequence: TGTGCCAGCAGCTTAGAAGGGACGCAATACTACGAGCAGTACTTC.

The V gene is TRBV7-2, the J gene TRBJ2-3; D is undetermined. This CDR3 spans 12 amino acids. Germline-derived CDR1 and CDR2 are SGHTA and FQGNSA. V was cut by 2 bases and J by 2 bases, with 2 bases left in between. The DNA for the CDR3 is TGTGCCAGCAGCTTATACACAGATACGCAGTATTTT. It translates to CASSLYTDTQYF.

The chain recombines TRBV7-2 with TRBJ1-3; the D gene is possibly TRBD1 (5 bases). Germline V lookup: CDR1 SGHTA, CDR2 FQGNSA. Trimming removed 8 bases from V and 9 bases from J, with 17 bases in between. The CDR3 spans 13 residues. CDR3 region: CASGPYPGGTIYF. The CDR3 nucleotides read TGTGCCAGCGGACCTTACCCGGGGGGCACCATATATTTT.

The chain recombines TRBV9 with TRBJ1-4, with D unresolved. CDR1 SGDLS and CDR2 YYNGEE come from the germline V gene. CDR3 length equals 15 residues. The V gene lost 0 bases and the J gene lost 5 bases, with 11 bases spanning the gap. DNA of the CDR3: TGTGCCAGCAGCGTAGAACCGAGCCCCAATGAAAAACTGTTTTTT. Residues: CASSVEPSPNEKLFF.